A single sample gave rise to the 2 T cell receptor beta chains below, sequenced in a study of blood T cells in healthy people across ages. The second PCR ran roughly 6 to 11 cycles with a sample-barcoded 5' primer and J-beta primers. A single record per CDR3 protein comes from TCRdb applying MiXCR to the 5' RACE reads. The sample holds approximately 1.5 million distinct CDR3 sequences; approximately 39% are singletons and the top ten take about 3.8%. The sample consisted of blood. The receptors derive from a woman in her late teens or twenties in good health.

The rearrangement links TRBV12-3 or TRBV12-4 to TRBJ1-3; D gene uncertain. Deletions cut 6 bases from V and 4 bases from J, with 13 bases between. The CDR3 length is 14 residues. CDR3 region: CASRTTGRGNTIYF. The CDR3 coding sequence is TGTGCCAGCAGGACGACGGGGAGAGGAAACACCATATATTTT.

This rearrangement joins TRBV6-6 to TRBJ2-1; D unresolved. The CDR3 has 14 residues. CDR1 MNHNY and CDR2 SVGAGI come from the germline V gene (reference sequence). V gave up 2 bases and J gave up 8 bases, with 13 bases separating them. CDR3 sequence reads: CASSYRVSEHEQFF. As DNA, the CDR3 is TGTGCCAGCAGTTACAGGGTTAGTGAGCATGAGCAGTTCTTC.